This record covers a single T cell receptor beta chain. The data were taken from a study of long-term antiretroviral therapy in people with HIV. Samples were assayed with immunoSEQ v3.0 at survey level. A target of about 40,000-55,000 T-cell genomes per sample was set for sequencing. TCRdb's copy holds only in-frame clones and misses some; the assay was immunoSEQ multiplex PCR. This table holds more than 15,000 clones, about 95% found once. Germline V gene lookup returns CDR1 LGHNA and CDR2 YNFKEQ. J gave up 12 bases and V 0 bases, and 17 bases lay outside the gene matches. This CDR3 is built from 18 residues. Until DNA extraction, the samples held between about 1-10 million cryopreserved PBMC.

The specimen comprised unsorted PBMCs, sampled more than 10 years after starting antiretroviral therapy. This clonotype originated in a man aged 25 to 40 with HIV. The genes are TRBV4-2 and TRBJ1-4; 9 nucleotides align to TRBD1. CDR3 sequence (DNA): TGTGCCAGCAGCCAAGAGGCATCGACCGGGACAGGGCTGGAGCAACTGTTTTTT. It encodes CASSQEASTGTGLEQLFF.